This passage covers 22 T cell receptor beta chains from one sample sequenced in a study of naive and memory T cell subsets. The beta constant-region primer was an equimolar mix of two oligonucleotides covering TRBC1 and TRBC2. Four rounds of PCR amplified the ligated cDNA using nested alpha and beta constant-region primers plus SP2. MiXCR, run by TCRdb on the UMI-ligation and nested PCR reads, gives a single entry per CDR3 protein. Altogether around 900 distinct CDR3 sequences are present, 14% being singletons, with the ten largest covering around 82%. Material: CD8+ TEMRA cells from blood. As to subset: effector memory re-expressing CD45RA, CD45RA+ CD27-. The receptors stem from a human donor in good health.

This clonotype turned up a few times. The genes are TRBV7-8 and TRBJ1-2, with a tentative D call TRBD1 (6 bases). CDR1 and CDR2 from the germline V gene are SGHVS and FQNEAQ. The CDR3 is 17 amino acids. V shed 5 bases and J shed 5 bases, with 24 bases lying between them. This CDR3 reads CASSRYRETSQGYGYTF. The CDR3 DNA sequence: TGTGCCAGCAGCCGATACAGGGAAACCTCTCAAGGGTATGGCTACACCTTC.

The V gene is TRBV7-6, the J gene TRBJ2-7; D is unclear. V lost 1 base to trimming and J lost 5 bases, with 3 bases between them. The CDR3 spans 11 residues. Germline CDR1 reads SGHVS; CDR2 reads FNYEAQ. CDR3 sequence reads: CASSLDDEQYF. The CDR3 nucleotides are TGTGCCAGCAGCTTAGACGACGAGCAGTACTTC.

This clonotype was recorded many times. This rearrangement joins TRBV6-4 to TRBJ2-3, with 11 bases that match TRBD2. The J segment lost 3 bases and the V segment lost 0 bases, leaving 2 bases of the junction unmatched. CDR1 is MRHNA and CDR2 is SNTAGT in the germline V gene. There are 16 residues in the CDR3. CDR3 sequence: CASSDSTSGMTDTQYF. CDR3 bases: TGTGCCAGCAGTGACTCGACTAGCGGGATGACAGATACGCAGTATTTT.

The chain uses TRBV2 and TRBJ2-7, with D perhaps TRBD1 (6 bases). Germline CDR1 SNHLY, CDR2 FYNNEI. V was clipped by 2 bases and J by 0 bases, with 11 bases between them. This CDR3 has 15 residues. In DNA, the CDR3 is TGTGCCAGCAGTGAAATCACAGGGAGCTCCTACGAGCAGTACTTC. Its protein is CASSEITGSSYEQYF.

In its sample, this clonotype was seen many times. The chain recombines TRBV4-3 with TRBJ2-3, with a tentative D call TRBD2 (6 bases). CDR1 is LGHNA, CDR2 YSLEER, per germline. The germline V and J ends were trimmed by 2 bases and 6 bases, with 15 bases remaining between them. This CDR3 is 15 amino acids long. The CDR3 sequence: CASSQITGDADTQYF. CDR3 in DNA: TGCGCCAGCAGCCAAATAACGGGAGATGCGGATACGCAGTATTTT.

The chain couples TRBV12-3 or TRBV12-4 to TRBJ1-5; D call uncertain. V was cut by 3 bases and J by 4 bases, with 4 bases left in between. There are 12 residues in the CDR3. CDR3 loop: CASSFGNQPQHF. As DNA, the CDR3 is TGTGCCAGCAGTTTCGGGAATCAGCCCCAGCATTTT.

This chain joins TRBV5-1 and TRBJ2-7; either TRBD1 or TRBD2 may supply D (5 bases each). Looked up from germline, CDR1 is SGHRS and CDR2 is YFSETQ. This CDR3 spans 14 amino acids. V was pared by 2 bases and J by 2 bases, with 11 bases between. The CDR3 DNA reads TGCGCCAGCAGCTTCGAGGGGACCCCCTACGAGCAGTACTTC. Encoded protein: CASSFEGTPYEQYF.

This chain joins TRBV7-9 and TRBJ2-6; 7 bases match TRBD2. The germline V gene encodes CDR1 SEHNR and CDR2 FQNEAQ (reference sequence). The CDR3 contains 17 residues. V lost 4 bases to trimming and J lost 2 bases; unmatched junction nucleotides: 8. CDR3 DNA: TGTGCCAGCAGCTCCGGGGTGGGAGGGCCTGGGGCCAACGTCCTGACTTTC. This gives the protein CASSSGVGGPGANVLTF.

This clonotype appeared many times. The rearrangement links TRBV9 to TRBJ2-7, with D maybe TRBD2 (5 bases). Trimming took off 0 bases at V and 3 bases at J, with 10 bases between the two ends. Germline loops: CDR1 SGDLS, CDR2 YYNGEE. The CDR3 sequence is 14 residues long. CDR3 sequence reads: CASSVAGSGYEQYF. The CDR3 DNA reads TGTGCCAGCAGCGTAGCGGGGTCGGGCTACGAGCAGTACTTC.

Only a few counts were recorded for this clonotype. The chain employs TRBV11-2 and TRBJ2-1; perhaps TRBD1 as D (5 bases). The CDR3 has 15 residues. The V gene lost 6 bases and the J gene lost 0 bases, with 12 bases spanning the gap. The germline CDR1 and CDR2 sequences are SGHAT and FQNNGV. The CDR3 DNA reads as TGTGCCAGCAGTTACAGGTCCAACTCCTACAATGAGCAGTTCTTC. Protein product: CASSYRSNSYNEQFF.

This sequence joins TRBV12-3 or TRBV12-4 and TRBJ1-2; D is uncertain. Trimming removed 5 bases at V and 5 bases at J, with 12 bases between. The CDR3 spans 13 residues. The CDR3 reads CASSHGPTYGYTF. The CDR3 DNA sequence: TGTGCCAGCAGTCACGGGCCAACTTATGGCTACACCTTC.

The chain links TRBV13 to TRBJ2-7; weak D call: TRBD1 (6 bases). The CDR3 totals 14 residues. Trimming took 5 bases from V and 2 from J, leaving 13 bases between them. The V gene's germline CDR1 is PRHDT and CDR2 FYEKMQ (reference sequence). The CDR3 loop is CASSPGHIAYEQYF. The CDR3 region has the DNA TGTGCCAGCAGCCCGGGACATATAGCCTACGAGCAGTACTTC.

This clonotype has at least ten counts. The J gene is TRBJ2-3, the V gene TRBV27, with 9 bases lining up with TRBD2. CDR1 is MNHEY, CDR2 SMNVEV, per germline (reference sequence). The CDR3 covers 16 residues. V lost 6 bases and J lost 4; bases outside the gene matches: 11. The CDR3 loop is CASRLGAGGPPDTQYF. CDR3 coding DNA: TGTGCCAGCAGACTTGGGGCGGGAGGGCCTCCAGATACGCAGTATTTT.

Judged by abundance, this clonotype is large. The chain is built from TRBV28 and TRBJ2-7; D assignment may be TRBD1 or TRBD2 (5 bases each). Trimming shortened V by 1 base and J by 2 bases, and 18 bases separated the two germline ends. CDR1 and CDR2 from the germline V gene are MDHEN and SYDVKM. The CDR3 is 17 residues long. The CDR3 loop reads CASSLSPTGEEAYEQYF. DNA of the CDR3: TGTGCCAGCAGTTTATCCCCCACAGGTGAGGAGGCCTACGAGCAGTACTTC.

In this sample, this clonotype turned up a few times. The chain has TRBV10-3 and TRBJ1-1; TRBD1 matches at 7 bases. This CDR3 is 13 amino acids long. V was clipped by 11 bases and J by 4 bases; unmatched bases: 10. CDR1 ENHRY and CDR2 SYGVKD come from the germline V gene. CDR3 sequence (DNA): TGTGCCTTCCGTGACAGGGTCGGCACTGAAGCTTTCTTT. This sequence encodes CAFRDRVGTEAFF.

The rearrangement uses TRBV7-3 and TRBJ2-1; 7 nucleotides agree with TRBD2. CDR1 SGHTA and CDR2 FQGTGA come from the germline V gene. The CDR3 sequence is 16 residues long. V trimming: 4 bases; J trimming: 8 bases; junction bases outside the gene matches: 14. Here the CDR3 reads CASSSPAGLERDEQFF. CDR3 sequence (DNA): TGTGCCAGCAGCTCCCCGGCCGGACTAGAGAGGGATGAGCAGTTCTTC.

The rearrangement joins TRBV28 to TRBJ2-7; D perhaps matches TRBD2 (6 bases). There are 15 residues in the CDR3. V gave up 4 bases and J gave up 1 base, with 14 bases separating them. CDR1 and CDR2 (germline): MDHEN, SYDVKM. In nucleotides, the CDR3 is TGTGCCAGCAGTTGGAACCCGGGAGTTTCCTACGAGCAGTACTTC. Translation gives CASSWNPGVSYEQYF.

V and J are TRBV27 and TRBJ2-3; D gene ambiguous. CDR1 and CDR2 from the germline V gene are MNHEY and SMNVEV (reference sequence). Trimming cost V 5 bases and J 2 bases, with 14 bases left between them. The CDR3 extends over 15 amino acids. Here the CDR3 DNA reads TGTGCCAGCAGTGAGACTCCCTCCTACACAGATACGCAGTATTTT. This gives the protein CASSETPSYTDTQYF.

In nucleotides, the CDR3 is TGCAGTGCCTTTCTCGGGAGGGCCAACAATGAGCAGTTCTTC. Translation: CSAFLGRANNEQFF. The chain carries TRBV20-1 and TRBJ2-1; 8 bases fit TRBD2. Germline assignment: CDR1 DFQATT and CDR2 SNEGSKA (reference sequence). This CDR3 has 14 residues. After removal of 6 bases from V and 5 bases from J, the junction contained 9 bases not matched to a gene.

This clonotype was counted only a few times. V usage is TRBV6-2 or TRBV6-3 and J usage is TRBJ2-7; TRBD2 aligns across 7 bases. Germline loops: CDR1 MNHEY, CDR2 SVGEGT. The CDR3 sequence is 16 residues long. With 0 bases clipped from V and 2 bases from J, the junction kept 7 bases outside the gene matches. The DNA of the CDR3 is TGTGCCAGCAGTTACTCGGCTAGCGGTTCCCCCTACGAGCAGTACTTC. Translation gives CASSYSASGSPYEQYF.

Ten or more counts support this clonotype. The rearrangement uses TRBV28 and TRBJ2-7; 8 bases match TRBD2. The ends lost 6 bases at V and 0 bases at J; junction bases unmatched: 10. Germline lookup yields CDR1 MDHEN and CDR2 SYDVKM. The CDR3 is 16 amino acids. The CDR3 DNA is TGTGCCAGCAGGCTGTGGGGAGCGGGAGTCTCCTACGAGCAGTACTTC. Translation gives CASRLWGAGVSYEQYF.

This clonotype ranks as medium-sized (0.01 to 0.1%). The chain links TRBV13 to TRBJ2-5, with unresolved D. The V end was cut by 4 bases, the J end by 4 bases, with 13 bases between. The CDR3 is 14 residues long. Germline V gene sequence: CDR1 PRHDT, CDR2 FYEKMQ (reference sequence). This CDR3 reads CASSSNGLGETQYF. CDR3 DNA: TGTGCCAGCAGCTCGAACGGGCTAGGAGAGACCCAGTACTTC.